The 25 T cell receptor beta chains below were found in one sample sequenced in a study of T-cell memory formation after mild COVID-19. Each CDR3 protein gets one entry after TCRdb re-called the 5' RACE reads with MiXCR. This sample carries roughly 51,000 distinct CDR3 sequences, 7% to 8% of them seen once, and the ten largest clones take 1.4%. Input material: PBMCs or a T cell subset sorted from them (not recorded which). These receptors came from a young man who had mild COVID-19 (a few samples of this study predate the infection). Cell type and time point are not known.

The chain links TRBV15 to TRBJ2-2; no definite D call. Trimming took 0 bases from V and 10 from J, leaving 6 bases between them. CDR3 length: 12 residues. CDR1 is LNHNV and CDR2 is YYDKDF in the germline V gene (reference sequence). CDR3 region: CATSRDRLELFF. The CDR3 nucleotides read TGTGCCACCAGCAGAGATCGGCTGGAGCTGTTTTTT.

The rearrangement joins TRBV12-3 or TRBV12-4 to TRBJ1-6; TRBD1 aligns across 11 bases. Trimming removed 6 bases from V and 8 bases from J; junction bases left unmatched: 3. The CDR3 contains 14 residues. The CDR3: CASSWGQGDSPLHF. In nucleotides, the CDR3 is TGTGCCAGCAGCTGGGGACAGGGGGATTCACCCCTCCACTTT.

Only a few counts were recorded for this clonotype. The chain is built from TRBV6-6 and TRBJ1-2; D is perhaps TRBD1 (6 bases). The V gene lost 6 bases and the J gene lost 5 bases, with 13 bases spanning the gap. This CDR3 region has 13 residues. Germline values: CDR1 MNHNY, CDR2 SVGAGI (reference sequence). The CDR3 DNA reads as TGTGCCAGCAGCTCAGGGGTTGAATATGGCTACACCTTC. Translated, it gives CASSSGVEYGYTF.

Many counts were recorded for this clonotype. The CDR3 sequence: CASSLLAGTQETQYF. CDR3 sequence (DNA): TGTGCCAGCAGCCTCTTAGCGGGGACCCAAGAGACCCAGTACTTC. The chain links TRBV12-3 or TRBV12-4 to TRBJ2-5; TRBD2 aligns across 8 bases. CDR3 length: 15 residues. The junction had 7 bases not matched to a gene; V was cut back by 6 bases and J by 1 base.

This clonotype has a handful of counts. The rearrangement links TRBV7-2 to TRBJ1-5; D unresolved. Germline loops: CDR1 SGHTA, CDR2 FQGNSA. CDR3 length equals 14 residues. Trimming removed 4 bases at V and 3 bases at J, with 10 bases between. CDR3 sequence: CASSSTPSNQPQHF. The CDR3 DNA follows: TGTGCCAGCAGCTCGACACCTTCCAATCAGCCCCAGCATTTT.

This sequence joins TRBV5-1 and TRBJ1-2; perhaps TRBD1 as D (6 bases). Per germline, CDR1 SGHRS and CDR2 YFSETQ. This CDR3 has 13 amino acids. The V end lost 1 base, the J end lost 8 bases, and 12 bases lay between the germline ends. The CDR3 DNA follows: TGCGCCAGCAGCTTGCAGGGGCATGGCGGCTACACCTTC. It specifies CASSLQGHGGYTF.

The chain recombines TRBV4-1 with TRBJ1-5; perhaps TRBD1 as D (5 bases). With 0 bases removed from V and 7 bases from J, the gap between germline ends came to 13 bases. The CDR3 has 15 residues. Per the germline V gene, CDR1 is MGHRA and CDR2 is YSYEKL. CDR3 DNA: TGCGCCAGCAGCCAAGATGCGAACTGGGGCCAGCCCCAGCATTTT. It is translated as CASSQDANWGQPQHF.

This chain links TRBV20-1 with TRBJ2-7, with D possibly matching TRBD1 (6 bases). The V end lost 1 base, the J end lost 6 bases, and 13 bases lay between the germline ends. The CDR3 covers 13 residues. Germline CDR1 DFQATT, CDR2 SNEGSKA (reference sequence). The CDR3: CSARGGPGSEQYF. CDR3 sequence (DNA): TGCAGTGCTAGAGGGGGGCCGGGGAGCGAGCAGTACTTC.

There are many counts of this clonotype. J is TRBJ1-2 and V is TRBV4-1, with a possible D match to TRBD1 (5 bases). CDR1 is MGHRA, CDR2 YSYEKL, per germline. The CDR3 totals 15 residues. With 1 base removed from V and 7 bases from J, the gap between germline ends came to 16 bases. CDR3 sequence reads: CASSQGVGHTGGYTF. As DNA, the CDR3 is TGCGCCAGCAGCCAAGGAGTTGGACACACAGGTGGCTACACCTTC.

In this sample, this clonotype turned up a few times. The chain joins TRBV5-1 to TRBJ2-3, with D possibly matching TRBD2 (7 bases). Trimming cost V 1 base and J 2 bases, with 23 bases left between them. Per germline, CDR1 SGHRS and CDR2 YFSETQ. This CDR3 has 19 residues. The DNA for the CDR3 is TGCGCCAGCAGCTTGAGGAGGCCGGGGGGCCAACCGAACACAGATACGCAGTATTTT. Encoded protein: CASSLRRPGGQPNTDTQYF.

This clonotype has ten or more counts. V and J are TRBV10-3 and TRBJ2-4; D is unclear. The CDR3 spans 12 residues. Germline values: CDR1 ENHRY, CDR2 SYGVKD. V was shortened by 8 bases and J by 2 bases, with 7 bases between the two germline ends. CDR3 sequence (DNA): TGTGCCATCGGTGGGCCCAAAAACATTCAGTACTTC. As protein: CAIGGPKNIQYF.

Only a few counts were recorded for this clonotype. The CDR3, as DNA: TGTGCCAGCAGTGGGAAATGGAGAGGAGAGACCCAGTACTTC. Residues: CASSGKWRGETQYF. The V call is TRBV6-5, the J call TRBJ2-5; unclear D gene. CDR3 length: 14 amino acids. Germline V lookup: CDR1 MNHEY, CDR2 SVGAGI. The V end lost 5 bases, the J end lost 4 bases, and 14 bases lay between the germline ends.

The CDR3 sequence is CATSDSAGGNTEAFF. CDR3 DNA sequence: TGTGCCACCAGTGATTCGGCAGGGGGGAACACTGAAGCTTTCTTT. The chain links TRBV24-1 to TRBJ1-1, with 7 positions matching TRBD1. Unmatched junction bases numbered 3, after V lost 2 bases and J lost 1 base. In germline, CDR1 is KGHDR, CDR2 SFDVKD. The CDR3 extends over 15 amino acids.

The chain is built from TRBV6-2 or TRBV6-3 and TRBJ1-2; D remains ambiguous. The V and J ends lost 8 bases and 8 bases respectively, with 3 bases between them. The CDR3 is 8 amino acids. In germline, CDR1 is MNHEY, CDR2 SVGEGT. CDR3 sequence: CASGGYTF. The CDR3 DNA reads as TGTGCCAGCGGGGGCTACACCTTC.

The chain employs TRBV7-2 and TRBJ1-1; D not resolved. This CDR3 has 14 residues. Trimming left V 5 bases short and J 2 bases short, with 12 bases between. Germline assignment: CDR1 SGHTA and CDR2 FQGNSA. CDR3 sequence: CASSPWRVNTEAFF. CDR3 coding DNA: TGTGCCAGCAGCCCTTGGAGGGTTAACACTGAAGCTTTCTTT.

This clonotype was counted only a few times. The rearrangement links TRBV7-2 to TRBJ2-1, with 11 bases identical to TRBD2. This CDR3 spans 14 amino acids. Germline CDR1 reads SGHTA; CDR2 reads FQGNSA. V lost 5 bases, J lost 7 bases, and 4 bases stayed unmatched. CDR3 amino acids: CASSHWTSGNEQFF. CDR3 DNA: TGTGCCAGCAGCCACTGGACTAGCGGGAATGAGCAGTTCTTC.

The chain links TRBV12-3 or TRBV12-4 to TRBJ2-5, with D possibly being TRBD1 (5 bases). The CDR3 has 12 amino acids. Trimming left V 6 bases short and J 4 bases short, with 9 bases between. CDR3 protein: CASSPQGETQYF. The CDR3 DNA reads TGTGCCAGCAGCCCCCAGGGAGAGACCCAGTACTTC.

This clonotype has more than one count but fewer than ten. The chain has TRBV20-1 and TRBJ2-6; D is unclear. Trimming pared 5 bases from V and 1 base from J, leaving 6 bases between. Germline V gives CDR1 DFQATT, CDR2 SNEGSKA (reference sequence). This CDR3 region has 13 residues. CDR3 bases: TGCAGTGCTCACAGTTCTGGGGCCAACGTCCTGACTTTC. It is translated as CSAHSSGANVLTF.

The sample holds a few counts of this clonotype. The chain joins TRBV6-5 to TRBJ1-2; D is uncertain. V was trimmed by 5 bases and J by 5 bases, leaving 15 bases between them. Germline V gene data show CDR1 as MNHEY and CDR2 as SVGAGI. The CDR3 totals 14 residues. CDR3 DNA: TGTGCCAGCAGTCCCCGGAGGGTGGGGTATGGCTACACCTTC. It is translated as CASSPRRVGYGYTF.

V and J are TRBV28 and TRBJ2-1; 7 bases match TRBD1. Germline CDR1 and CDR2: MDHEN and SYDVKM. The CDR3 runs 14 residues. V gave up 6 bases and J gave up 10 bases; unmatched junction bases: 12. The CDR3 DNA reads TGTGCCAGCAGCCACACCTCAGGGGGATCGGAGCAGTTCTTC. Amino acids: CASSHTSGGSEQFF.

This clonotype was seen at least ten times. This chain joins TRBV7-2 and TRBJ2-2; D uncertain. This CDR3 is built from 12 residues. Deletions cut 1 base from V and 3 bases from J, with 0 bases between. CDR1 and CDR2 from the germline V gene are SGHTA and FQGNSA. DNA of the CDR3: TGTGCCAGCAGCTTAGACACCGGGGAGCTGTTTTTT. Its protein product is CASSLDTGELFF.

The rearrangement links TRBV2 to TRBJ2-7; 7 positions agree with TRBD1. With 3 bases clipped from V and 0 bases from J, the junction kept 5 bases outside the gene matches. Germline-derived CDR1 and CDR2 are SNHLY and FYNNEI. The CDR3 covers 15 residues. Written as DNA, the CDR3 is TGTGCCAGCAGTGAGTCCAGGGGGAGCTCCTACGAGCAGTACGTC. Protein sequence: CASSESRGSSYEQYV.

A few counts support this clonotype. The J gene is TRBJ1-5, the V gene TRBV29-1; D is ambiguous. Germline V gene lookup returns CDR1 SQVTM and CDR2 ANQGSEA. There are 12 residues in the CDR3. V lost 6 bases to trimming and J lost 4 bases, with 10 bases between them. The CDR3 region is CSVGSGNQPQHF. In DNA form, the CDR3 reads TGCAGCGTGGGGAGTGGGAATCAGCCCCAGCATTTT.

The chain carries TRBV7-2 and TRBJ2-1, with 10 bases that match TRBD2. The CDR3 loop spans 16 amino acids. V trimming: 3 bases; J trimming: 9 bases; junction bases outside the gene matches: 11. CDR1 and CDR2 from the germline V gene are SGHTA and FQGNSA. The CDR3 loop is CASSLSRASGGSEQFF. CDR3 sequence (DNA): TGTGCCAGCAGCTTGTCACGAGCTAGCGGGGGTTCTGAGCAGTTCTTC.

V and J are TRBV7-2 and TRBJ2-7; TRBD2 matches 8 bases. The V segment lost 8 bases and the J segment 0 bases; nucleotides outside the gene matches: 12. The CDR3 length is 16 residues. Germline V gene lookup returns CDR1 SGHTA and CDR2 FQGNSA. CDR3 region: CASSPSLRGGSYEQYF. In DNA form, the CDR3 reads TGTGCCAGCTCCCCTTCTCTTCGGGGGGGCTCCTACGAGCAGTACTTC.